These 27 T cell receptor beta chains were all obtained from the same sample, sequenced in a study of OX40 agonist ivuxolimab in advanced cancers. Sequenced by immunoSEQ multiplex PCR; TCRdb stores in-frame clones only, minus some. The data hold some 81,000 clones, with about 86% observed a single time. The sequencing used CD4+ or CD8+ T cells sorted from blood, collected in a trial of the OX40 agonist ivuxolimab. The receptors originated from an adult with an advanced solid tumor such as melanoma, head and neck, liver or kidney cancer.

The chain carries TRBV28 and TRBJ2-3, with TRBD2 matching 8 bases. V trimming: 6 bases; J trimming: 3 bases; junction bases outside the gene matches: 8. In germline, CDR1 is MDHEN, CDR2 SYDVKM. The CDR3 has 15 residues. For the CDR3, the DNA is TGTGCCAGCAGCCCGTTCGGGGGGGGTACAGATACGCAGTATTTT. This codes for CASSPFGGGTDTQYF.

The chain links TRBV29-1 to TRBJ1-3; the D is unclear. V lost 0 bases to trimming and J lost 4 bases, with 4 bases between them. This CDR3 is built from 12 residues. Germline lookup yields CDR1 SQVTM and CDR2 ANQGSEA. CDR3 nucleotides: TGCAGCGTTGAAGATGGAGGAAACACCATATATTTT. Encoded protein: CSVEDGGNTIYF.

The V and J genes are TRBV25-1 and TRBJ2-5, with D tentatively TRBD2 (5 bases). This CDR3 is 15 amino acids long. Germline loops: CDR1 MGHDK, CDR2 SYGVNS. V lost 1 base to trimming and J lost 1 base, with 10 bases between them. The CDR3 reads CASSESGMPQETQYF. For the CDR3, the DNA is TGTGCCAGCAGTGAATCCGGGATGCCCCAAGAGACCCAGTACTTC. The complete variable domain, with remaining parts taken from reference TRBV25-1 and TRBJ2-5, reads EADIYQTPRYLVIGTGKKITLECSQTMGHDKMYWYQQDPGMELHLIHYSYGVNSTEKGDLSSESTVSRIRTEHFPLTLESARPSHTSQYLCASSESGMPQETQYFGPGTRLLVL.

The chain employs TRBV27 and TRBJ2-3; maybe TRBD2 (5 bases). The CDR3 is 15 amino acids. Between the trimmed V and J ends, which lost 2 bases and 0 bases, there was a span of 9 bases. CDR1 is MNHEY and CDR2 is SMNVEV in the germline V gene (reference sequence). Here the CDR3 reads CASSLIGVSTDTQYF. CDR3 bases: TGTGCCAGCAGTTTAATCGGGGTCAGCACAGATACGCAGTATTTT.

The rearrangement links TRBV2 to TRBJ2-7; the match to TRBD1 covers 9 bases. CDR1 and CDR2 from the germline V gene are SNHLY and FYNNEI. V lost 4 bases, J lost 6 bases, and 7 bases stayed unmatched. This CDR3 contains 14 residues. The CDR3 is CASSGANRGLEQYF. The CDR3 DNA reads TGTGCCAGCAGTGGGGCGAACAGGGGGCTCGAGCAGTACTTC.

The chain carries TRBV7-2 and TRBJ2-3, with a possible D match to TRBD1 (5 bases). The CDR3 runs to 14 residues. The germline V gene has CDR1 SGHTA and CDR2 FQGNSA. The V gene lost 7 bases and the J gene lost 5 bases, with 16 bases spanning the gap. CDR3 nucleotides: TGTGCCAGCACCCAGAACCAGGGTGAAGATACGCAGTATTTT. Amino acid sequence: CASTQNQGEDTQYF.

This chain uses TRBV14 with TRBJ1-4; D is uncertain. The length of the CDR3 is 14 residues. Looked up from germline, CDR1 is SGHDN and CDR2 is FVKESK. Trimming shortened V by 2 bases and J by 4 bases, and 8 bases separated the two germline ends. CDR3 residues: CASSQNRGNEKLFF. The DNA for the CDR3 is TGTGCCAGCAGCCAAAATCGGGGTAATGAAAAACTGTTTTTT. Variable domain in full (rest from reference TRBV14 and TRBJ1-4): EAGVTQFPSHSVIEKGQTVTLRCDPISGHDNLYWYRRVMGKEIKFLLHFVKESKQDESGMPNNRFLAERTGGTYSTLKVQPAELEDSGVYFCASSQNRGNEKLFFGSGTQLSVL.

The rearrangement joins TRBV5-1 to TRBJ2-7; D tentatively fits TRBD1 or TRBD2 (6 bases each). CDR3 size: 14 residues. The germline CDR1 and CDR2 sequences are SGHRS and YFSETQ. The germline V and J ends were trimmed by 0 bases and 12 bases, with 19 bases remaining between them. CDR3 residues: CASSLVGGQPTPYF. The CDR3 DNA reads TGCGCCAGCAGCTTGGTGGGAGGACAGCCAACGCCGTACTTC.

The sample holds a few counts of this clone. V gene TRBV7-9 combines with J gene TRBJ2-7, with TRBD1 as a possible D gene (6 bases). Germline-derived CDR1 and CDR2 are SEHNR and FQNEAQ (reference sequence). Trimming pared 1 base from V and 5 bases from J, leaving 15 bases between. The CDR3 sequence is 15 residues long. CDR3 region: CASSLGNPYRDEQYF. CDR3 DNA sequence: TGTGCCAGCAGCTTAGGAAACCCCTACAGGGACGAGCAGTACTTC.

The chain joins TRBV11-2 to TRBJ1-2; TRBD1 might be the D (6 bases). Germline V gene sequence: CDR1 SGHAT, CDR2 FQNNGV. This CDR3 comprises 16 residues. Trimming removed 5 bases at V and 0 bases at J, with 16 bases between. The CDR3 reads CASSQGTGLANYGYTF. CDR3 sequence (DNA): TGTGCCAGCAGCCAGGGGACCGGATTGGCTAACTATGGCTACACCTTC. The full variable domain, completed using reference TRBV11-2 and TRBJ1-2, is EAGVAQSPRYKIIEKRQSVAFWCNPISGHATLYWYQQILGQGPKLLIQFQNNGVVDDSQLPKDRFSAERLKGVDSTLKIQPAKLEDSAVYLCASSQGTGLANYGYTFGSGTRLTVV.

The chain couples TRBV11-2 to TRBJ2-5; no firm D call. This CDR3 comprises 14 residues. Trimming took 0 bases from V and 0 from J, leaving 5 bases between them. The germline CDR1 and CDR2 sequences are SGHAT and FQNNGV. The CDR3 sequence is CASSLDPDQETQYF. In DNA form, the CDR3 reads TGTGCCAGCAGCTTAGATCCAGACCAAGAGACCCAGTACTTC. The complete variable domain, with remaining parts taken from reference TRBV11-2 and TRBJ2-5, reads EAGVAQSPRYKIIEKRQSVAFWCNPISGHATLYWYQQILGQGPKLLIQFQNNGVVDDSQLPKDRFSAERLKGVDSTLKIQPAKLEDSAVYLCASSLDPDQETQYFGPGTRLLVL.

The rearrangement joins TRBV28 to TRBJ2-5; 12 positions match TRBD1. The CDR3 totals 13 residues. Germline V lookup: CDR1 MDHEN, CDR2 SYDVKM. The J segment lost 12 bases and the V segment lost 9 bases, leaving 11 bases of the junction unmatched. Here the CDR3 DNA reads TGTGCCAGTCGTACCCCCGGGACAGGGGGCAAGTACTTC. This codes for CASRTPGTGGKYF.

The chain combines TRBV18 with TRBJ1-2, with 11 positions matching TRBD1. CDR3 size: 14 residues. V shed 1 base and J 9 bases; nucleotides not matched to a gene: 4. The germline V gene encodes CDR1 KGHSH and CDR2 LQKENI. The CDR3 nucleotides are TGTGCCAGCTCACCACGGGGACAGGGGGAGAGCTACACCTTC. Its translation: CASSPRGQGESYTF.

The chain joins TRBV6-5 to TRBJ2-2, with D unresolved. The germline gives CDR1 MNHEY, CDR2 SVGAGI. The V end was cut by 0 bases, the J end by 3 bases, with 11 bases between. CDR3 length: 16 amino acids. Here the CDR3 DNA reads TGTGCCAGCAGTTACTCTCCCCGGGCGGACACCGGGGAGCTGTTTTTT. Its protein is CASSYSPRADTGELFF.

The CDR3 DNA is TGTGCCAGTAGTATCCAGACAGGGGGAAAGACCGGGGAGCTGTTTTTT. Translation gives CASSIQTGGKTGELFF. This chain joins TRBV19 and TRBJ2-2; 9 nucleotides agree with TRBD1. The junction had 7 bases not matched to a gene; V was cut back by 3 bases and J by 5 bases. The CDR3 extends over 16 amino acids. The germline CDR1 and CDR2 sequences are LNHDA and SQIVND (reference sequence).

CDR3 amino acids: CATSRDRLDEKLFF. DNA for the CDR3: TGTGCCACCAGCAGAGATCGTCTCGATGAAAAACTGTTTTTT. The chain recombines TRBV15 with TRBJ1-4; D unresolved. V dropped 0 bases and J dropped 6 bases, with 8 bases sitting between them. Germline V CDR1 and CDR2: LNHNV, YYDKDF (reference sequence). The CDR3 contains 14 residues.

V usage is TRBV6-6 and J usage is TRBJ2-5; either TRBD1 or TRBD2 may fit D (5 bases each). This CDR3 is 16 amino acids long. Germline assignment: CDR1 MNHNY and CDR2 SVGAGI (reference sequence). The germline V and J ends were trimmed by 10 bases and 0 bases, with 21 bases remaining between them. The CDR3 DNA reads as TGTGCCACTCAAGGGCGCCGGGACGGGAACCAAGAGACCCAGTACTTC. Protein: CATQGRRDGNQETQYF.

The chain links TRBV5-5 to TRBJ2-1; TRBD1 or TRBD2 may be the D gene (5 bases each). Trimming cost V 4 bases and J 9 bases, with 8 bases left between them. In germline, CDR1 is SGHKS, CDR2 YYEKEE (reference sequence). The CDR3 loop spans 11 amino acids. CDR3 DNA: TGTGCCAGCAGCCTGGGACGTGAGCAGTTCTTC. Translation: CASSLGREQFF. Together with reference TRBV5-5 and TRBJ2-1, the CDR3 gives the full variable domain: DAGVTQSPTHLIKTRGQQVTLRCSPISGHKSVSWYQQVLGQGPQFIFQYYEKEERGRGNFPDRFSARQFPNYSSELNVNALLLGDSALYLCASSLGREQFFGPGTRLTVL.

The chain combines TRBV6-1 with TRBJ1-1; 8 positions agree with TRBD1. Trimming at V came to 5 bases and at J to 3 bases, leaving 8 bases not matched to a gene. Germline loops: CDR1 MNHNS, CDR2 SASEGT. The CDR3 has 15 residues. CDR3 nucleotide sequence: TGTGCCAGCAGTCAGTTCAGGGGGCAGTACACTGAAGCTTTCTTT. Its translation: CASSQFRGQYTEAFF.

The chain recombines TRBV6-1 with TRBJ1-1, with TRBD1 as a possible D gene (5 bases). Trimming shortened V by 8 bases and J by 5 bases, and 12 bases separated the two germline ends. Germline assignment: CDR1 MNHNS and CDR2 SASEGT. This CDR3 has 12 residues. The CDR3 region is CASVKGQTEAFF. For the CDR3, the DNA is TGTGCCAGCGTTAAGGGGCAAACTGAAGCTTTCTTT.

The CDR3, as DNA: TGTGCCAGCAGTGACCTACAGGGTTCTACGGCTAATGAAAAACTGTTTTTT. This encodes CASSDLQGSTANEKLFF. The chain links TRBV6-1 to TRBJ1-4, with a possible D match to TRBD1 (6 bases). The CDR3 runs 17 residues. V gave up 3 bases and J gave up 3 bases, with 17 bases separating them. Germline V CDR1 and CDR2: MNHNS, SASEGT.

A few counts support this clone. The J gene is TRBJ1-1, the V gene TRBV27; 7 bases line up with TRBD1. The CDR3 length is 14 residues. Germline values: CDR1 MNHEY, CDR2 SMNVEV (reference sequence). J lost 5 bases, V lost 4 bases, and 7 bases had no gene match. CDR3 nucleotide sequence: TGTGCCAGCAGTTCAAGACAGGGTTGGACTGAAGCTTTCTTT. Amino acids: CASSSRQGWTEAFF.

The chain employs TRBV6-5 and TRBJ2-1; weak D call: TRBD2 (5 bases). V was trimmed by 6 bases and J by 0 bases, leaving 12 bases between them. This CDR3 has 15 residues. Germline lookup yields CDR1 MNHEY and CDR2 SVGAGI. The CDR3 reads CASSPADSSYNEQFF. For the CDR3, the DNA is TGTGCCAGCAGCCCAGCGGATAGCTCCTACAATGAGCAGTTCTTC.

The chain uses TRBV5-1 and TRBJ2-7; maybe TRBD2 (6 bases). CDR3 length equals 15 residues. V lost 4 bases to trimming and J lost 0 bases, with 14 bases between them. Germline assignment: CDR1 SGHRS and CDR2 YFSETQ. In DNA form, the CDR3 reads TGCGCCAGCAGCCCTAGGGAGGTAGACTCCTACGAGCAGTACTTC. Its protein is CASSPREVDSYEQYF.

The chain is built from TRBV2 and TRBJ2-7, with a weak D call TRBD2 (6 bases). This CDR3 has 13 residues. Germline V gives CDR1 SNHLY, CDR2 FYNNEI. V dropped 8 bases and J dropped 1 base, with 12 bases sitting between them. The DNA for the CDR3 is TGTGCCAGCGCGGTAGGAGGGTCCTACGAGCAGTACTTC. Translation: CASAVGGSYEQYF.

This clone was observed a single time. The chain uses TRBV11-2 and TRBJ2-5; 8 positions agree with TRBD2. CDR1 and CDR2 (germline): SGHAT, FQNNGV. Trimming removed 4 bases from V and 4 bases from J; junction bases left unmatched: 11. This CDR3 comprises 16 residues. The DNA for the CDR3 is TGTGCCAGCAGCTGGGGCCTCTCGGGGGGGAGAGAGACCCAGTACTTC. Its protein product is CASSWGLSGGRETQYF.

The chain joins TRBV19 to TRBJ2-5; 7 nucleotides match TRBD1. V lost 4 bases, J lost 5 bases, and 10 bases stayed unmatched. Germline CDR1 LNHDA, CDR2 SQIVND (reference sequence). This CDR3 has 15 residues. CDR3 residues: CASSTWMTGQETQYF. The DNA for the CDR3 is TGTGCCAGTAGTACCTGGATGACAGGGCAGGAGACCCAGTACTTC.